The count of the clone carrying this T cell receptor beta chain is one. Its cognate antigen is unknown. Time point here: week 5, during vaccination. Each dose delivered 300 ug of mutant IDH1 20-mer peptide subcutaneously with imiquimod. Each of the donors came in with new WHO grade 3 or 4 astrocytomas that were IDH1-mutant and ATRX-lost. The repertoire was sequenced with immunoSEQ multiplex PCR; TCRdb's copy has only in-frame clones and lacks some. This table holds approximately 76,000 clones, roughly 91% found once. The sample comes from a study of a mutant IDH1 vaccine in newly diagnosed glioma. As for the study in general: Vaccination followed radiotherapy alone by 4-6 weeks, or accompanied temozolomide cycles.

The CDR3 contains 15 residues. CDR1 LNHDA and CDR2 SQIVND come from the germline V gene (reference sequence). V was pared by 1 base and J by 1 base, with 10 bases between. The clonotype originates from a woman aged 45-65 years with glioma. Sequenced here: PBMCs, sampled from a glioma patient whose treatment included an IDH1 peptide vaccine. The chain combines TRBV19 with TRBJ1-1; D unclear. The CDR3 loop reads CASSIAVRRNTEAFF. The CDR3 nucleotides read TGTGCCAGTAGTATAGCCGTCAGAAGGAACACTGAAGCTTTCTTT.